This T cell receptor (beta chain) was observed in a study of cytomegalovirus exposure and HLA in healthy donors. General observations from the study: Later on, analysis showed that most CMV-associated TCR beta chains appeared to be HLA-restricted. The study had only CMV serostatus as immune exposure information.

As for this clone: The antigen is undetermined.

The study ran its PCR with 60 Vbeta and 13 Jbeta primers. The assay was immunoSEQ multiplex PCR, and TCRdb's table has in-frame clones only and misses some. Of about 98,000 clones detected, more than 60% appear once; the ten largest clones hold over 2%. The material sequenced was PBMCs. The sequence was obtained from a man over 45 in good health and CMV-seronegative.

CDR3 sequence: CASGQTGYITDTQYF. CDR3 in DNA: TGTGCTAGTGGCCAGACAGGGTATATTACAGATACGCAGTATTTT. J is TRBJ2-3 and V is TRBV12-5, with 7 positions matching TRBD1. V dropped 6 bases and J dropped 3; count of bases not matched to a gene: 9. The CDR3 is 15 amino acids. Germline CDR1 is LGHNT and CDR2 is FRNRAP.